This T cell receptor beta chain was retrieved from a study of shared clonotypes between healthy human individuals. This CDR3 region has 15 residues. Germline loops: CDR1 LNHNV, CDR2 YYDKDF (reference sequence). Trimming shortened V by 0 bases and J by 1 base, and 9 bases separated the two germline ends. Using immunoSEQ multiplex PCR, the repertoire was profiled, and TCRdb retains in-frame clones only, with some absent. The table has about 2 million clones, 90% to 95% seen once. The chain links TRBV15 to TRBJ2-5; the D is unclear. This TCR derives from a man between 18 and 35 years old in good health. The sample taken for sequencing was naive CD4+ T cells sorted from blood. Subset of the sample: CD45RA+ positively selected. CDR3 coding DNA: TGTGCCACCAGCAGAGATCCAACTTCCCAAGAGACCCAGTACTTC. Protein: CATSRDPTSQETQYF.